Presented here are 30 T cell receptor beta chains from one specimen sequenced in a study of shared clonotypes between healthy human individuals. Sequencing used immunoSEQ multiplex PCR; TCRdb keeps in-frame clones, though not all of them. The sample includes 1.6 million or so clones, around 98.5% of them seen just once. Sequenced: naive CD4+ T cells sorted from blood. Subset denoted: CD45RA+ positively selected. The origin of the receptors is a young man in good health.

V gene TRBV29-1 combines with J gene TRBJ2-1; 11 bases line up with TRBD1. V gave up 7 bases and J gave up 4 bases; unmatched junction bases: 9. CDR3 length equals 15 residues. From germline, CDR1 is SQVTM and CDR2 ANQGSEA. The CDR3 DNA reads as TGCAGCGCCCAACTGGGACAGGGGGTGTACAATGAGCAGTTCTTC. Translated, it gives CSAQLGQGVYNEQFF.

This chain uses TRBV25-1 with TRBJ2-1; 10 positions match TRBD2. Germline trimming cut 6 bases from V and 0 bases from J; bases unmatched to any gene: 5. The CDR3 length is 16 residues. Germline-derived CDR1 and CDR2 are MGHDK and SYGVNS. The CDR3, as DNA: TGTGCCAGCAGAGGAAGCGGGAGGGCCTCCTACAATGAGCAGTTCTTC. It yields the protein CASRGSGRASYNEQFF.

This chain connects TRBV7-9 to TRBJ1-2; D ambiguous. Germline loops: CDR1 SEHNR, CDR2 FQNEAQ (reference sequence). With 4 bases removed from V and 7 bases from J, the gap between germline ends came to 13 bases. This CDR3 spans 13 amino acids. CDR3 region: CASSSQSLSGYTF. The CDR3 DNA sequence: TGTGCCAGCAGCTCCCAATCTCTGTCTGGCTACACCTTC.

The V call is TRBV5-4, the J call TRBJ2-1, with TRBD2 identical over 8 bases. The ends lost 0 bases at V and 9 bases at J; junction bases unmatched: 8. The V gene's germline CDR1 is SGHNT and CDR2 YYREEE (reference sequence). This CDR3 contains 15 residues. Here the CDR3 DNA reads TGTGCCAGCAGCTTGGGGGGGACTAGTGAGGTTGAGCAGTTCTTC. It codes for CASSLGGTSEVEQFF.

V is TRBV5-1 and J is TRBJ2-6, with TRBD1 as a possible D gene (5 bases). Germline CDR1 is SGHRS and CDR2 is YFSETQ. The V gene lost 4 bases and the J gene lost 4 bases, with 15 bases spanning the gap. This CDR3 region has 16 residues. This chain's CDR3 is CASSGPGFSGANVLTF. DNA for the CDR3: TGCGCCAGCAGCGGGCCAGGGTTCTCCGGGGCCAACGTCCTGACTTTC.

With regard to this clone: Other DNA sequences in this sample translate to the same CDR3. This chain connects TRBV7-2 to TRBJ2-7, with 10 bases identical to TRBD2. Germline loops: CDR1 SGHTA, CDR2 FQGNSA. Trimming removed 4 bases from V and 2 bases from J; junction bases left unmatched: 2. CDR3 length equals 14 residues. This chain's CDR3 is CASSSSGRAYEQYF. The CDR3 DNA is TGTGCCAGCAGCTCGAGCGGGAGGGCCTACGAGCAGTACTTC.

This clone was found once. The CDR3 coding sequence is TGTGCCAGCTGGAGGCTAGCGGGACTCAACACCGGGGAGCTGTTTTTT. This gives the protein CASWRLAGLNTGELFF. This chain uses TRBV27 with TRBJ2-2; 9 bases align to TRBD2. Germline V gene sequence: CDR1 MNHEY, CDR2 SMNVEV (reference sequence). The CDR3 totals 16 residues. V shed 8 bases and J 2 bases; nucleotides not matched to a gene: 9.

The genes are TRBV27 and TRBJ1-5; the D gene is possibly TRBD1 (6 bases). The V and J ends lost 2 bases and 2 bases respectively, with 10 bases between them. This CDR3 spans 15 amino acids. Germline loops: CDR1 MNHEY, CDR2 SMNVEV (reference sequence). Here the CDR3 DNA reads TGTGCCAGCAGTTTAGGGGGCACGGGCAATCAGCCCCAGCATTTT. Its protein is CASSLGGTGNQPQHF.

The chain recombines TRBV4-3 with TRBJ2-4; tentative D call: TRBD2 (8 bases). Trimming removed 0 bases at V and 6 bases at J, with 27 bases between. CDR3 size: 20 residues. Per the germline V gene, CDR1 is LGHNA and CDR2 is YSLEER. CDR3 sequence (DNA): TGCGCCAGCAGCCAAGAACCCGAGGGGGCTCAAGCGGGAGACCGAAACATTCAGTACTTC. Protein product: CASSQEPEGAQAGDRNIQYF.

The gene calls are TRBV11-2 and TRBJ2-2, with D tentatively TRBD2 (5 bases). The CDR3 is 15 residues long. V was pared by 3 bases and J by 1 base, with 9 bases between. Germline CDR1 SGHAT, CDR2 FQNNGV. CDR3 in DNA: TGTGCCAGCAGCTTTCGAGGGTTGAACACCGGGGAGCTGTTTTTT. Its protein is CASSFRGLNTGELFF. The variable domain in full, with the rest retrieved from reference TRBV11-2 and TRBJ2-2, is EAGVAQSPRYKIIEKRQSVAFWCNPISGHATLYWYQQILGQGPKLLIQFQNNGVVDDSQLPKDRFSAERLKGVDSTLKIQPAKLEDSAVYLCASSFRGLNTGELFFGEGSRLTVL.

CDR3 amino acids: CSARGLASFSYEQYF. For the CDR3, the DNA is TGCAGCGCCAGGGGACTAGCGTCATTCTCCTACGAGCAGTACTTC. The rearrangement uses TRBV29-1 and TRBJ2-7; 10 nucleotides agree with TRBD2. V gave up 7 bases and J gave up 0 bases; unmatched junction bases: 9. CDR1 SQVTM and CDR2 ANQGSEA come from the germline V gene. This CDR3 spans 15 amino acids.

The chain joins TRBV9 to TRBJ2-7; no firm D call. Germline CDR1 SGDLS, CDR2 YYNGEE. V lost 0 bases and J 3 bases, leaving 10 bases between the germline ends. The CDR3 has 14 residues. The CDR3 nucleotides read TGTGCCAGCAGCGTAGGGCCAGAAGGCTACGAGCAGTACTTC. Translating it yields CASSVGPEGYEQYF.

The gene calls are TRBV7-2 and TRBJ2-7; 11 bases line up with TRBD2. The CDR3 loop spans 16 amino acids. CDR1 SGHTA and CDR2 FQGNSA come from the germline V gene. With V trimmed by 1 base and J by 2 bases, 4 bases remained unmatched. This CDR3 is CASSLGLAGNAYEQYF. CDR3 nucleotides: TGTGCCAGCAGCTTAGGACTAGCGGGGAATGCCTACGAGCAGTACTTC.

The chain employs TRBV5-1 and TRBJ2-7; TRBD1 agrees at 9 bases. The germline gives CDR1 SGHRS, CDR2 YFSETQ. V lost 0 bases to trimming and J lost 3 bases; unmatched junction nucleotides: 10. The CDR3 consists of 17 residues. The CDR3 protein is CASSLEIRDRVIYEQYF. The CDR3 nucleotides are TGCGCCAGCAGCTTGGAAATCCGGGACAGGGTGATCTACGAGCAGTACTTC.

CDR3 protein: CASSEVDRNQPQHF. The CDR3 DNA reads TGTGCCAGCAGTGAAGTCGACAGGAATCAGCCCCAGCATTTT. V is TRBV2 and J is TRBJ1-5; maybe TRBD1 (6 bases). Germline lookup yields CDR1 SNHLY and CDR2 FYNNEI. There are 14 residues in the CDR3. V was pared by 1 base and J by 4 bases, with 8 bases between.

This chain connects TRBV1 to TRBJ2-3. TRBV1 corresponds to a pseudogene. The CDR3 totals 13 residues. CDR3 nucleotides: TGCACCAGCAGCCATGGAATGACAGATACGCAGTATTTT. Amino acids: CTSSHGMTDTQYF.

The J gene is TRBJ1-5, the V gene TRBV28, with no clear D. The CDR3 covers 13 residues. The germline V gene encodes CDR1 MDHEN and CDR2 SYDVKM. V shed 6 bases and J shed 7 bases, with 13 bases lying between them. The CDR3 DNA reads as TGTGCCAGCAGCACCGACGTGGTGCAGCCCCAGCATTTT. Translated: CASSTDVVQPQHF.

The gene calls are TRBV30 and TRBJ2-7, with D unclear. This CDR3 contains 13 residues. Looked up from germline, CDR1 is GTSNPN and CDR2 is SVGIG (reference sequence). V was trimmed by 2 bases and J by 7 bases, leaving 15 bases between them. The CDR3 is CAWSPGMGWEQYF. The CDR3 nucleotides read TGTGCCTGGAGTCCCGGAATGGGCTGGGAGCAGTACTTC.

The chain links TRBV18 to TRBJ2-1, with D possibly matching TRBD2 (5 bases). Germline CDR1 KGHSH, CDR2 LQKENI. This CDR3 is 16 amino acids long. V dropped 5 bases and J dropped 6 bases, with 20 bases sitting between them. CDR3 bases: TGTGCCAGCTCATCCTTGCCCCTAAGACTATCCAATGAGCAGTTCTTC. This sequence encodes CASSSLPLRLSNEQFF.

The chain links TRBV29-1 to TRBJ2-3; D perhaps matches TRBD1 (6 bases). Germline V gives CDR1 SQVTM, CDR2 ANQGSEA. This CDR3 spans 14 amino acids. The V gene lost 7 bases and the J gene lost 2 bases, with 16 bases spanning the gap. The CDR3 sequence is CSAGHSVATDTQYF. CDR3 nucleotides: TGCAGCGCGGGACATTCGGTGGCCACAGATACGCAGTATTTT.

V usage is TRBV19 and J usage is TRBJ2-3; 8 nucleotides line up with TRBD1. V gave up 6 bases and J gave up 0 bases; unmatched junction bases: 8. CDR3 size: 16 residues. Germline values: CDR1 LNHDA, CDR2 SQIVND (reference sequence). CDR3 bases: TGTGCCAGTAGCGGACAGGGAGACGCTAGCACAGATACGCAGTATTTT. Its protein product is CASSGQGDASTDTQYF.

The genes are TRBV6-5 and TRBJ2-5, with D possibly matching TRBD2 (5 bases). The CDR3 is made up of 13 amino acids. V gave up 6 bases and J gave up 5 bases, with 13 bases separating them. Germline loops: CDR1 MNHEY, CDR2 SVGAGI. The chain's CDR3 is CASRQDFLETQYF. The CDR3, as DNA: TGTGCCAGCAGGCAGGACTTTCTGGAGACCCAGTACTTC.

This chain joins TRBV5-1 and TRBJ1-2; 7 bases fit TRBD1. Trimming removed 4 bases from V and 4 bases from J; junction bases left unmatched: 10. This CDR3 is 15 amino acids long. Germline CDR1 reads SGHRS; CDR2 reads YFSETQ. The CDR3 coding sequence is TGCGCCAGCAGCCCGGGGGGGACAGATTCCTATGGCTACACCTTC. It translates to CASSPGGTDSYGYTF.

V and J are TRBV7-2 and TRBJ2-2; 7 bases are a match to TRBD1. Germline V lookup: CDR1 SGHTA, CDR2 FQGNSA. The CDR3 totals 15 residues. J gave up 3 bases and V 5 bases, and 6 bases lay outside the gene matches. CDR3 nucleotides: TGTGCCAGCAGCGCAAGGGGGCCGGACACCGGGGAGCTGTTTTTT. This gives the protein CASSARGPDTGELFF.

The V gene is TRBV5-8, the J gene TRBJ1-3, with 7 positions matching TRBD1. This CDR3 spans 16 amino acids. Per germline, CDR1 SGHTS and CDR2 YDEGEE. J was trimmed by 2 bases and V by 4 bases; bases with no gene match: 9. The CDR3: CASSPIGGYAGNTIYF. As DNA, the CDR3 is TGTGCCAGCAGCCCGATAGGGGGCTACGCTGGAAACACCATATATTTT.

The J gene is TRBJ2-7, the V gene TRBV7-2, with 10 bases fitting TRBD2. V lost 3 bases, J lost 2 bases, and 10 bases stayed unmatched. The V gene's germline CDR1 is SGHTA and CDR2 FQGNSA. There are 17 residues in the CDR3. The CDR3 DNA sequence: TGTGCCAGCAGCTTCGCCGGACTAGCGGTAATCCCCTACGAGCAGTACTTC. This sequence encodes CASSFAGLAVIPYEQYF.

This chain uses TRBV19 with TRBJ2-7, with TRBD2 matching 10 bases. Unmatched junction bases numbered 7, after V lost 1 base and J lost 4 bases. The CDR3 length is 16 residues. Looked up from germline, CDR1 is LNHDA and CDR2 is SQIVND (reference sequence). The CDR3 sequence is CASSIASGRGRYEQYF. The CDR3 DNA reads TGTGCCAGTAGTATAGCCAGCGGGAGGGGTCGGTACGAGCAGTACTTC.

The gene calls are TRBV15 and TRBJ2-7; D might be TRBD1 or TRBD2, each matching 5 bases. The germline gives CDR1 LNHNV, CDR2 YYDKDF (reference sequence). The CDR3 covers 14 residues. The V end was cut by 3 bases, the J end by 0 bases, with 9 bases between. The CDR3 is CATSRGTNSYEQYF. In nucleotides, the CDR3 is TGTGCCACCAGCAGGGGGACGAACTCCTACGAGCAGTACTTC.

The chain recombines TRBV5-1 with TRBJ2-3; no firm D call. This CDR3 contains 17 residues. Trimming left V 0 bases short and J 1 base short, with 15 bases between. The germline V gene encodes CDR1 SGHRS and CDR2 YFSETQ. In DNA form, the CDR3 reads TGCGCCAGCAGCTTGGGGGGTGGAAGGACCCGCACAGATACGCAGTATTTT. As protein: CASSLGGGRTRTDTQYF.

V is TRBV5-1 and J is TRBJ2-7, with D unclear. CDR3 length: 14 residues. V was cut by 4 bases and J by 3 bases, with 14 bases left in between. Germline CDR1 and CDR2: SGHRS and YFSETQ. CDR3 DNA: TGCGCCAGCAGCCCTAAGGACGGATACTACGAGCAGTACTTC. Protein product: CASSPKDGYYEQYF.